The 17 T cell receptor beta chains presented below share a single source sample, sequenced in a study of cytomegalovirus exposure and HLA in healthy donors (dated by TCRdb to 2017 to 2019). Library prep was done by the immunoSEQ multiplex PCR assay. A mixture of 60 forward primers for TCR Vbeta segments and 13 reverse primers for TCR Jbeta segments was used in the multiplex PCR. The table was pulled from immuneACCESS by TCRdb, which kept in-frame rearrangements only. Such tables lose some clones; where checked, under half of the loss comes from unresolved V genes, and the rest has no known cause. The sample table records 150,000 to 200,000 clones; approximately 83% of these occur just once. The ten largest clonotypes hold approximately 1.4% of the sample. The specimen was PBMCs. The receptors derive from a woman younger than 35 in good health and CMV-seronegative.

This CDR3 reads CASSETSGGVSGANVLTF. DNA of the CDR3: TGTGCCAGCAGTGAAACTAGCGGGGGGGTATCTGGGGCCAACGTCCTGACTTTC. This chain uses TRBV6-1 with TRBJ2-6, with 13 bases fitting TRBD2. The ends lost 2 bases at V and 1 base at J; junction bases unmatched: 2. The CDR3 is 18 residues long. Per the germline V gene, CDR1 is MNHNS and CDR2 is SASEGT.

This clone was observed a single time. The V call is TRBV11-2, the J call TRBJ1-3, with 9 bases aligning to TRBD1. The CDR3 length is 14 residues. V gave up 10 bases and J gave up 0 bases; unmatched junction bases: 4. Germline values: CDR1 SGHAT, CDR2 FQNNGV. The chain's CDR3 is CATEGQGSGNTIYF. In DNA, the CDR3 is TGTGCCACGGAGGGACAGGGCTCTGGAAACACCATATATTTT.

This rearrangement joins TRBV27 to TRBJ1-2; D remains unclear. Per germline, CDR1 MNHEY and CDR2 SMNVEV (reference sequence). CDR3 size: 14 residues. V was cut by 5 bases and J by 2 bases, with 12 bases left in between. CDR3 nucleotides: TGTGCCAGCAGTGAACTGTCCCCAAACTATGGCTACACCTTC. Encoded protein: CASSELSPNYGYTF.

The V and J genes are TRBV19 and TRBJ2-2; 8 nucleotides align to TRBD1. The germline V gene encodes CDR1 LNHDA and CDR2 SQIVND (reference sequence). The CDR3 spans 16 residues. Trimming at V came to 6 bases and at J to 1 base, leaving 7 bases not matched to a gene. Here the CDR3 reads CASSPRGTGNTGELFF. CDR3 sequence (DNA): TGTGCCAGTAGCCCACGCGGGACAGGGAACACCGGGGAGCTGTTTTTT.

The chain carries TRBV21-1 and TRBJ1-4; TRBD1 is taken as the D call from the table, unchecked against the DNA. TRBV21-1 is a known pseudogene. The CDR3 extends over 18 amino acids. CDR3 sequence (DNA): TGTGCCAGCAGCAACTACCGGGACAGGGGCTCTTTTAATGAAAAACTGTTTTTT. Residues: CASSNYRDRGSFNEKLFF.

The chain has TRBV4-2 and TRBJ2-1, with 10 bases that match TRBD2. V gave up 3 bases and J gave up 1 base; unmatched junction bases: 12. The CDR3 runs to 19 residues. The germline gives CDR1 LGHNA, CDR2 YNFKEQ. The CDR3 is CASSQMPSLSGGSYNEQFF. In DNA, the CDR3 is TGTGCCAGCAGCCAGATGCCCTCCCTTAGCGGGGGGTCCTACAATGAGCAGTTCTTC.

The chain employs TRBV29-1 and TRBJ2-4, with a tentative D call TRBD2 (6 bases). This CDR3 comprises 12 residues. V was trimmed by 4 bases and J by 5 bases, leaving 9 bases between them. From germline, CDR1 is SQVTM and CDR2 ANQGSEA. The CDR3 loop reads CSVGGGENIQYF. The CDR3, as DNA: TGCAGCGTTGGGGGCGGGGAAAACATTCAGTACTTC.

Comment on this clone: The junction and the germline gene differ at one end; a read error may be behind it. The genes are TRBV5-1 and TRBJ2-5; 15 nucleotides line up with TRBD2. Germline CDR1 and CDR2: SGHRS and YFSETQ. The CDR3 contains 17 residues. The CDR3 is CASSLGGTSGGQATQYF. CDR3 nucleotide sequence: TGCGCCAGCAGCTTGGGAGGGACTAGCGGGGGGCAAGCGACCCAGTACTTC. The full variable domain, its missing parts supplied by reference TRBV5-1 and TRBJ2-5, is KAGVTQTPRYLIKTRGQQVTLSCSPISGHRSVSWYQQTPGQGLQFLFEYFSETQRNKGNFPGRFSGRQFSNSRSEMNVSTLELGDSALYLCASSLGGTSGGQATQYFGPGTRLLVL.

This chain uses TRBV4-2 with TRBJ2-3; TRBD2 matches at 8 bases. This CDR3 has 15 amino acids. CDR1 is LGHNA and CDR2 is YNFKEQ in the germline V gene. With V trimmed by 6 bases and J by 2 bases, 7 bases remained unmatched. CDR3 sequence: CASSPVAGTTDTQYF. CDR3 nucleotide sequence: TGTGCCAGCAGTCCCGTAGCGGGGACCACAGATACGCAGTATTTT.

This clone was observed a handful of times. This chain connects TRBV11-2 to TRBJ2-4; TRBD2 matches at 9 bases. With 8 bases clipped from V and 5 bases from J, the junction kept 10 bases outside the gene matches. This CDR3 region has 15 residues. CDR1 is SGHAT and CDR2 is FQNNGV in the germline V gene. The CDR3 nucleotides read TGTGCCAGCCTCGGCGGGGGGGCCGGAGAAAACATTCAGTACTTC. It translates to CASLGGGAGENIQYF.

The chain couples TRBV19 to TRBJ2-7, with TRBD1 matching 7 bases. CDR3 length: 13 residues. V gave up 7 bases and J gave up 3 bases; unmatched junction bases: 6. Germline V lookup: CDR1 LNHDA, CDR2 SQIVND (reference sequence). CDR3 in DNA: TGTGCCAGTAAGGGGCAGGGGGTCTACGAGCAGTACTTC. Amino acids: CASKGQGVYEQYF.

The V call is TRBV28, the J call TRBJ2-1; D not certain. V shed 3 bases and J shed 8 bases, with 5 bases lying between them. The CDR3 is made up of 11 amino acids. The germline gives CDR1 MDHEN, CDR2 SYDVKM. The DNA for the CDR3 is TGTGCCAGCAGTTTCTTGTATGAGCAGTTCTTC. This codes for CASSFLYEQFF.

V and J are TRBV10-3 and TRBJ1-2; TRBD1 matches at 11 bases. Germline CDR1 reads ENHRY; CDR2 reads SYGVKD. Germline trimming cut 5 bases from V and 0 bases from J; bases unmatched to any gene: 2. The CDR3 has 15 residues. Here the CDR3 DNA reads TGTGCCATCAGTAAGGGACAGGGGGCTAACTATGGCTACACCTTC. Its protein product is CAISKGQGANYGYTF.

The CDR3, as DNA: TGTGCCAGCAGTTTTCCAGGGGTAGGAGGCTACACCTTC. Its protein product is CASSFPGVGGYTF. The chain carries TRBV28 and TRBJ1-2, with a weak D call TRBD1 (6 bases). The germline CDR1 and CDR2 sequences are MDHEN and SYDVKM. The CDR3 consists of 13 residues. The V end lost 3 bases, the J end lost 8 bases, and 13 bases lay between the germline ends.

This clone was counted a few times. DNA of the CDR3: TGTGCCAGCTCCGGACAGGCTAGCTACACCTTC. Amino acid sequence: CASSGQASYTF. The chain is built from TRBV6-5 and TRBJ1-2, with TRBD1 identical over 7 bases. Trimming took 8 bases from V and 9 from J; bases not matched to a gene: 6. The length of the CDR3 is 11 residues. Germline V gene sequence: CDR1 MNHEY, CDR2 SVGAGI.

CDR3 residues: CASSRVASFYGYTF. The DNA for the CDR3 is TGTGCCAGCAGCAGGGTAGCCAGTTTTTATGGCTACACCTTC. The chain employs TRBV28 and TRBJ1-2; D is possibly TRBD1 (5 bases). V was trimmed by 6 bases and J by 5 bases, leaving 16 bases between them. The V gene's germline CDR1 is MDHEN and CDR2 SYDVKM. The CDR3 is made up of 14 amino acids.

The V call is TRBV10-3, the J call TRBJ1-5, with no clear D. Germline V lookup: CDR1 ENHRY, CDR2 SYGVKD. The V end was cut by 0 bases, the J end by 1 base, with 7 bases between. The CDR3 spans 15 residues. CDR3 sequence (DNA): TGTGCCATCAGTGAGTCGACAAGCAGCAATCAGCCCCAGCATTTT. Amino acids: CAISESTSSNQPQHF.